What follows describes a single T cell receptor beta chain. Its specificity is not known. CDR3 length: 13 amino acids. Trimming cost V 3 bases and J 4 bases, with 7 bases left between them. Germline CDR1 and CDR2: SSHAT and FNYEAQ (reference sequence). The record originates from a study of early T cells in non-severe SARS-CoV-2 infection. Study background: Bulk RNA taken from unsorted whole blood was sequenced, leaving chains unpaired.

Unique molecular identifier tags were affixed to discrete cDNA molecules. From the 5' RACE reads, TCRdb called clonotypes with MiXCR, one entry per CDR3 protein. The top ten clones hold 6.5% to 9% of a sample with roughly 86,000 distinct CDR3 sequences, roughly 5.7% of them seen once. Whole-study findings and limits: The matching step, a VDJdb search, favored anti-spike CD8 responses and missed private and CD4 specificities.

This clonotype originated in an adult who was a healthcare worker with PCR-confirmed SARS-CoV-2 infection or an uninfected control (not recorded which). Sequenced: whole blood. The V and J genes are TRBV7-7 and TRBJ2-1; the D is unclear. This CDR3 is CASSLQAYNEQFF. CDR3 DNA: TGTGCCAGCAGCTTGCAGGCTTACAATGAGCAGTTCTTC.